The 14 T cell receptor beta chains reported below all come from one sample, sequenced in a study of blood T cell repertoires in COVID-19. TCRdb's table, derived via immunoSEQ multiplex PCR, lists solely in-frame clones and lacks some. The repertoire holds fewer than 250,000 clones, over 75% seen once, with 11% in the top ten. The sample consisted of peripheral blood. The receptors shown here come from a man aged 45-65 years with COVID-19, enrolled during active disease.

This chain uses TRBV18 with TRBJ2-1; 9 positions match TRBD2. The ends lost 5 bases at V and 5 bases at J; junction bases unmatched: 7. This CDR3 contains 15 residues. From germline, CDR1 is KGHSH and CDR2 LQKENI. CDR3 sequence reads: CASSSLAGPNNEQFF. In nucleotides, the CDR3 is TGTGCCAGCTCATCCCTAGCGGGACCTAACAATGAGCAGTTCTTC.

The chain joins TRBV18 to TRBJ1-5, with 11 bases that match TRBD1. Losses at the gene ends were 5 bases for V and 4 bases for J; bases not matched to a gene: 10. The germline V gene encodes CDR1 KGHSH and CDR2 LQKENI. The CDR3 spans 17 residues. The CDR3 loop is CASSSGTGGRGNQPQHF. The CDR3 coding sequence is TGTGCCAGCTCATCTGGGACAGGGGGACGGGGAAATCAGCCCCAGCATTTT.

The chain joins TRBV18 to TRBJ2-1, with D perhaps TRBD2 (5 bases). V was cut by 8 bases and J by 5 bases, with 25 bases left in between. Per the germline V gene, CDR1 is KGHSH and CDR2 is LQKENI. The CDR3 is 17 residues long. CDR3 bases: TGTGCCAGCGGTACTACAGCGGCAGGTACCCTAAACAATGAGCAGTTCTTC. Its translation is CASGTTAAGTLNNEQFF.

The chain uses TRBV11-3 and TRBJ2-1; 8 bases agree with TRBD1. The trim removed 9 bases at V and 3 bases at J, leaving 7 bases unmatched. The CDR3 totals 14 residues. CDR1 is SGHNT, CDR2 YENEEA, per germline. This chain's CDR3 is CASGPGQGYNEQFF. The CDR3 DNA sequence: TGTGCCAGTGGGCCCGGACAGGGCTACAATGAGCAGTTCTTC.

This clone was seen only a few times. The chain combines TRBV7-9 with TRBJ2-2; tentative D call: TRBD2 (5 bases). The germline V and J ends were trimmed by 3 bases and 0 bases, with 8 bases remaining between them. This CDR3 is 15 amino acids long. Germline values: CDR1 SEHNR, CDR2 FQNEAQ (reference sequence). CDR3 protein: CASSLRGTNTGELFF. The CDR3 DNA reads TGTGCCAGCAGCTTGCGAGGGACGAACACCGGGGAGCTGTTTTTT.

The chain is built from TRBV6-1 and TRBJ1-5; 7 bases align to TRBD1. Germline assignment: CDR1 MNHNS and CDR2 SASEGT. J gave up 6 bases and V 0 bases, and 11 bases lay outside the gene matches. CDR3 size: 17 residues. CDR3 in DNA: TGTGCCAGCAGTGAAGCCGGGGCAGGGGGGTATCGTCAGCCCCAGCATTTT. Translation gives CASSEAGAGGYRQPQHF.

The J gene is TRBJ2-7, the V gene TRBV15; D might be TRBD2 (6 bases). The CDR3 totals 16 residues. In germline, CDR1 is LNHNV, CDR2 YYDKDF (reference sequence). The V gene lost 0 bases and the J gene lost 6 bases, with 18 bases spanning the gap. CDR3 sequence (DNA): TGTGCCACCAGCAGAGATGGTGGCGGGGCCGTTGTCGAGCAGTACTTC. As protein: CATSRDGGGAVVEQYF.

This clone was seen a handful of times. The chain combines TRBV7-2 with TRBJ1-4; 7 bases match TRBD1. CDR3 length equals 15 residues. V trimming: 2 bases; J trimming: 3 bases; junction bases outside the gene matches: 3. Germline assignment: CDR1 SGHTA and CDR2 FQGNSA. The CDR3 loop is CASSLLGQPNEKLFF. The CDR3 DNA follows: TGTGCCAGCAGCTTACTGGGACAGCCTAATGAAAAACTGTTTTTT.

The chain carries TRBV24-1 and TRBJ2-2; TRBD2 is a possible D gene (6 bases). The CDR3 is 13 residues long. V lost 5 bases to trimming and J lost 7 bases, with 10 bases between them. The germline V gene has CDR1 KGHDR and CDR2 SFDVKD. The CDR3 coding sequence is TGTGCCACCAGTGTGGAGGGTGACGGGGAGCTGTTTTTT. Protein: CATSVEGDGELFF.

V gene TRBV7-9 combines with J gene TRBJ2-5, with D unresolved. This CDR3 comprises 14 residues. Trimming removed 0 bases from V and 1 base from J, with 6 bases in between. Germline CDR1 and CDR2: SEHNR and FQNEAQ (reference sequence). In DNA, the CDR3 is TGTGCCAGCAGCTTAGCGGTGGCCCAAGAGACCCAGTACTTC. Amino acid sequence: CASSLAVAQETQYF.

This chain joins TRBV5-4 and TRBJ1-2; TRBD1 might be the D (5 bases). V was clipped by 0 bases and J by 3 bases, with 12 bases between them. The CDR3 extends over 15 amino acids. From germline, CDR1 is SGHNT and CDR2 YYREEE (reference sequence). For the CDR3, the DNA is TGTGCCAGCAGCTTGGGACAGCAGTTGGACTATGGCTACACCTTC. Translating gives CASSLGQQLDYGYTF.

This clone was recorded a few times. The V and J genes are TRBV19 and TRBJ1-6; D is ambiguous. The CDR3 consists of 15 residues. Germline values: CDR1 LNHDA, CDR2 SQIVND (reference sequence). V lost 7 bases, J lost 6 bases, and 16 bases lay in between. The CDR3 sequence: CASTLDGVGNSPLHF. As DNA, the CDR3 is TGTGCCAGTACCCTCGACGGGGTCGGTAATTCACCCCTCCACTTT.

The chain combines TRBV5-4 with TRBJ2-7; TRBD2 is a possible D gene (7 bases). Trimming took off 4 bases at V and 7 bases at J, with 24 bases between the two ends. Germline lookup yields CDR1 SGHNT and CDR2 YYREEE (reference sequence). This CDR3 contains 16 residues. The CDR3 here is CASSPAGRQGTSEQYF. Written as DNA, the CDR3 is TGTGCCAGCAGCCCTGCCGGGAGGCAGGGGACGAGTGAGCAGTACTTC.

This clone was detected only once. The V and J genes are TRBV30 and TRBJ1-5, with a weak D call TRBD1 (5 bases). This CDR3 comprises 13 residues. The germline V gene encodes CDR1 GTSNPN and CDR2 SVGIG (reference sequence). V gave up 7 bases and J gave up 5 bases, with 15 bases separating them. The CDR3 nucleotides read TGTGCCTTCTCCGACAGCGTTGATCAGCCCCAGCATTTT. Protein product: CAFSDSVDQPQHF.